This T cell receptor (beta chain) was sequenced for a study of T cell repertoires in cytomegalovirus infection. On the study more broadly: Shared public TCR beta signatures pointed to both CMV infection and a matching HLA type. Study-wide points: Cumulative frequency of public TCR beta families picked out carriers of CMV plus the relevant HLA. CMV-specific TCR beta clonotypes restricted by HLA-C were the ones dominating the ex vivo response.

As for this clonotype: No antigen is known for it. This may arise from a read error, as a much more abundant clone is one base away.

TCRdb redid the calling of the reads with MiXCR, one entry per CDR3 protein. The sample consists of around 630,000 distinct CDR3 sequences, approximately 25% of them appearing once. Germline V gene sequence: CDR1 MNHEY, CDR2 SVGEGT. The CDR3 loop spans 12 amino acids. Trimming removed 5 bases at V and 7 bases at J, with 8 bases between. The receptor was derived from a human donor in good health (CMV status not recorded). Some clones in this sample may be carry-over from other donors' samples. The sample was CD8+ T cells from PBMCs. The V and J genes are TRBV6-2 or TRBV6-3 and TRBJ2-2; D gene ambiguous. The CDR3 DNA is TGTGCCAGCAGTGGAGCCATCGGGGAGCTGTTTTTT. The encoded protein is CASSGAIGELFF.